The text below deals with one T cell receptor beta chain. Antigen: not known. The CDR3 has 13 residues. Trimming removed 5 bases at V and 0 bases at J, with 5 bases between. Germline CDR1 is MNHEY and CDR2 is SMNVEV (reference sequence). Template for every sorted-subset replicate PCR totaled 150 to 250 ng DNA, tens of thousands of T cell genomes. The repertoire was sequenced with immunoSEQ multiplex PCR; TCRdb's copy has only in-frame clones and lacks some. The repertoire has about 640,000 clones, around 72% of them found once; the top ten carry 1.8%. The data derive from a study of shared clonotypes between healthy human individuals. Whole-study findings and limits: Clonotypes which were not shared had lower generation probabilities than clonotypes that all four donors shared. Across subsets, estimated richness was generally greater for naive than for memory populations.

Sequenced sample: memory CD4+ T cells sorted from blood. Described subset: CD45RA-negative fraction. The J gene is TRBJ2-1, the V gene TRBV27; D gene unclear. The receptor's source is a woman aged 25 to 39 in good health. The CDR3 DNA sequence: TGTGCCAGCAGTCTAAGCTCCTACAATGAGCAGTTCTTC. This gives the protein CASSLSSYNEQFF.